Listed below are T cell receptor beta chains from one sample, sequenced in a study of CD8 T cells in ankylosing spondylitis. Each CDR3 protein gets one entry after TCRdb re-called the 5' RACE reads with MiXCR. This table has some 150,000 distinct CDR3 sequences, 10% to 12% appearing once. Sequencing was performed on blood, either unsorted or a sorted T cell fraction (not recorded which). These receptors originate from a female donor with ankylosing spondylitis or in good health (not recorded which). Both conserved end residues are part of each CDR3. The D gene is left open where the match is weak. Only part of the rows carry a size: once, few, many, or a class if the clone is expanded.

>.|TRBV3-1|TRBJ2-2|many
CASSLETGARFF
TGTGCCAGCAGCCTAGAGACCGGAGCTCGGTTTTTT
>TRBD2|TRBV12-3/TRBV12-4|TRBJ2-1|many
CASSPGTSGSDSSYNEQFF
TGTGCCAGCAGCCCTGGGACTAGCGGGAGCGATAGCTCCTACAATGAGCAGTTCTTC
>.|TRBV7-9|TRBJ1-1|many
CASTPTVNTEAFF
TGTGCCAGCACCCCGACAGTGAACACTGAAGCTTTCTTT
>.|TRBV5-1|TRBJ2-3|many
CASRSTGTQNTDTQYF
TGCGCCAGCCGCTCTACAGGGACCCAGAACACAGATACGCAGTATTTT
>.|TRBV24-1|TRBJ1-1|many
CATSGGGTEAFF
TGTGCCACCAGTGGGGGGGGGACTGAAGCTTTCTTT
>TRBD1|TRBV5-1|TRBJ2-7|medium-sized
CASSPGGTGTLSQYF
TGCGCCAGCAGCCCTGGCGGGACAGGGACCTTGTCGCAGTACTTC
>.|TRBV6-1|TRBJ2-5|many
CASSEARGRGETQYF
TGTGCCAGCAGTGAAGCGCGGGGCAGGGGGGAGACCCAGTACTTC
>TRBD1|TRBV7-2|TRBJ2-1|many
CASSSLKDRQRGEQFF
TGTGCCAGCAGCTCGCTAAAGGACAGGCAGAGGGGAGAGCAGTTCTTC
>TRBD1|TRBV30|TRBJ1-2|.
CAWNKNRGIFYGYTF
TGTGCCTGGAATAAGAACAGGGGCATCTTCTATGGCTACACCTTC
>.|TRBV5-1|TRBJ2-3|many
CASSLARDSGTTDTQYF
TGCGCCAGCAGCTTGGCCCGCGACAGCGGGACAACAGATACGCAGTATTTT
>.|TRBV6-6|TRBJ1-1|many
CASSSLTTEAFF
TGTGCCAGCAGTTCCCTTACCACTGAAGCTTTCTTT
>TRBD2|TRBV29-1|TRBJ2-1|.
CSVAGTSVYNEQFF
TGCAGCGTCGCCGGGACTAGCGTTTACAATGAGCAGTTCTTC
>TRBD1|TRBV5-4|TRBJ1-1|many
CASSSWTGANTEAFF
TGTGCCAGCAGCTCTTGGACAGGGGCGAACACTGAAGCTTTCTTT
>.|TRBV20-1|TRBJ2-7|many
CSASRGERRAYEQYF
TGCAGTGCTAGCCGAGGGGAGCGTAGGGCCTACGAGCAGTACTTC
>.|TRBV11-3|TRBJ2-2|few
CASSTRTGFTGELFF
TGTGCCAGCAGCACCAGAACAGGTTTCACCGGGGAGCTGTTTTTT
>.|TRBV5-5|TRBJ1-1|many
CASSVRELNTEAFF
TGTGCCAGCAGCGTCCGGGAGCTGAACACTGAAGCTTTCTTT
>.|TRBV29-1|TRBJ1-1|many
CSVFATGMNTEAFF
TGCAGCGTTTTCGCGACGGGGATGAACACTGAAGCTTTCTTT
>.|TRBV7-9|TRBJ1-4|many
CASSLALDVNLNEKLFF
TGTGCCAGCAGCTTAGCCCTGGACGTTAACCTAAATGAAAAACTGTTTTTT
>.|TRBV14|TRBJ2-3|few
CASSPRGGVLTDTQYF
TGTGCCAGCAGCCCGCGAGGGGGGGTTCTCACAGATACGCAGTATTTT
>TRBD2|TRBV20-1|TRBJ2-1|.
CSAPPGLASNEQFF
TGCAGTGCGCCTCCGGGACTAGCATCCAATGAGCAGTTCTTC
>.|TRBV29-1|TRBJ2-5|many
CSVEDWLSGPQETQYF
TGCAGCGTTGAAGATTGGTTGAGCGGGCCACAAGAGACCCAGTACTTC
>.|TRBV5-1|TRBJ2-2|many
CASSFYEAGELFF
TGCGCCAGCAGCTTCTATGAGGCCGGGGAGCTGTTTTTT
>TRBD2|TRBV30|TRBJ2-5|.
CAWSVGLADQETQYF
TGTGCCTGGAGTGTAGGACTAGCGGACCAAGAGACCCAGTACTTC
>.|TRBV3-1|TRBJ1-1|many
CASSSPGRGRAFF
TGTGCCAGCAGCTCTCCCGGCAGGGGTCGGGCTTTCTTT
>TRBD2|TRBV11-2|TRBJ2-1|many
CASSPSGRGRWGNEQFF
TGTGCCAGCAGCCCTAGCGGGAGGGGTAGATGGGGCAATGAGCAGTTCTTC
>.|TRBV20-1|TRBJ2-5|many
CSARVPGSTQYF
TGCAGTGCTAGAGTTCCAGGTTCGACCCAGTACTTC
>TRBD2|TRBV5-1|TRBJ2-1|many
CASSLVGLAGDYEQFF
TGCGCCAGCAGCTTGGTTGGACTAGCGGGAGATTATGAGCAGTTCTTC
>.|TRBV14|TRBJ1-2|many
CASSQRQTNYGYTF
TGTGCCAGCAGCCAAAGGCAGACTAACTATGGCTACACCTTC
>TRBD1|TRBV19|TRBJ2-1|many
CASSLRQGSYNEQFF
TGTGCCAGTAGTCTTAGACAGGGCTCCTACAATGAGCAGTTCTTC
>.|TRBV14|TRBJ2-3|many
CASSRTVDSMADTQYF
TGTGCCAGCAGCCGGACAGTGGACAGCATGGCAGATACGCAGTATTTT
>.|TRBV7-9|TRBJ2-3|many
CASSHSVSGASQYF
TGTGCCAGCAGCCATTCAGTTTCAGGGGCCTCGCAGTATTTT
>TRBD2|TRBV20-1|TRBJ2-1|many
CSARAATSGVYNEQFF
TGCAGTGCTAGAGCCGCGACTAGCGGGGTATACAATGAGCAGTTCTTC
>.|TRBV6-5|TRBJ2-7|many
CASSYRRLYEQYF
TGTGCCAGCAGTTACAGGCGGCTATACGAGCAGTACTTC
>TRBD2|TRBV20-1|TRBJ2-7|.
CSARDAQRDVYEQYF
TGCAGTGCTAGAGATGCCCAGCGGGATGTCTACGAGCAGTACTTC
>.|TRBV23-1|TRBJ2-6|few
CASSQPGGSGANVLTF
TGCGCCAGCAGTCAGCCTGGAGGCTCTGGGGCCAACGTCCTGACTTTC
>TRBD2|TRBV6-5|TRBJ2-5|.
CASSLGTSGVWGETQYF
TGTGCCAGCAGTTTGGGGACTAGCGGGGTCTGGGGGGAGACCCAGTACTTC
>.|TRBV30|TRBJ1-1|.
CAWRPHSRAEAFF
TGTGCCTGGAGGCCCCACTCTCGCGCTGAAGCTTTCTTT
>.|TRBV7-9|TRBJ1-3|few
CASSSSPDTIYF
TGTGCCAGCAGCTCCAGCCCGGACACCATATATTTT
>TRBD1|TRBV7-6|TRBJ2-7|many
CASSRGRDRYEQYF
TGTGCCAGCAGCCGCGGCAGGGACAGATACGAGCAGTACTTC
>.|TRBV12-3/TRBV12-4|TRBJ2-5|.
CASSYTGGRPWETQYF
TGTGCCAGCAGCTATACCGGGGGCCGGCCGTGGGAGACCCAGTACTTC
>.|TRBV5-6|TRBJ2-7|few
CASSSRQALYEQYF
TGTGCCAGCAGCTCGCGACAGGCCCTGTACGAGCAGTACTTC
>TRBD2|TRBV20-1|TRBJ2-3|many
CSALGLAVTDTQYF
TGCAGTGCCCTGGGACTAGCGGTCACAGATACGCAGTATTTT
>TRBD2|TRBV7-2|TRBJ2-7|many
CASSLGPSGGTYEQYF
TGTGCCAGCAGCTTAGGTCCTAGCGGGGGTACCTACGAGCAGTACTTC
>TRBD2|TRBV7-2|TRBJ2-1|many
CASSSLGAGVGNEQFF
TGTGCCAGCAGCTCCCTGGGAGCGGGAGTGGGTAATGAGCAGTTCTTC
>.|TRBV29-1|TRBJ2-2|many
CSVGGADTGELFF
TGCAGCGTTGGTGGGGCGGACACCGGGGAGCTGTTTTTT
>.|TRBV20-1|TRBJ2-2|few
CSARDNRFPTGELFF
TGCAGTGCTAGAGACAACCGGTTTCCCACCGGGGAGCTGTTTTTT
>.|TRBV7-2|TRBJ1-2|many
CASSLALGDLNYGYTF
TGTGCCAGCAGCTTAGCGCTTGGGGACCTTAACTATGGCTACACCTTC
>.|TRBV11-2|TRBJ1-2|many
CASSTSYGYTF
TGTGCCAGCAGCACTTCCTATGGCTACACCTTC
>.|TRBV27|TRBJ2-7|many
CASSLSPGWEQYF
TGTGCCAGCAGTTTATCCCCAGGGTGGGAGCAGTACTTC
>TRBD1|TRBV6-1|TRBJ1-1|few
CASSRPGQGASEAFF
TGTGCCAGCAGTCGGCCCGGACAGGGGGCGTCTGAAGCTTTCTTT
>.|TRBV5-5|TRBJ1-1|many
CASSPGRGNTEAFF
TGTGCCAGCAGCCCGGGACGAGGGAACACTGAAGCTTTCTTT
>.|TRBV12-3/TRBV12-4|TRBJ2-6|few
CASSFRGDLSGANVLTF
TGTGCCAGCAGTTTCAGAGGGGACCTCTCTGGGGCCAACGTCCTGACTTTC
>TRBD1|TRBV2|TRBJ1-2|many
CASYSGQGRGYGYTF
TGTGCCAGCTACTCGGGACAGGGGCGAGGCTATGGCTACACCTTC
>.|TRBV7-9|TRBJ2-7|many
CASGEDGYEQYF
TGTGCCAGTGGTGAGGACGGCTACGAGCAGTACTTC
>.|TRBV5-1|TRBJ1-1|many
CASSLRPGATEAFF
TGCGCCAGCAGCTTGCGGCCAGGGGCCACTGAAGCTTTCTTT